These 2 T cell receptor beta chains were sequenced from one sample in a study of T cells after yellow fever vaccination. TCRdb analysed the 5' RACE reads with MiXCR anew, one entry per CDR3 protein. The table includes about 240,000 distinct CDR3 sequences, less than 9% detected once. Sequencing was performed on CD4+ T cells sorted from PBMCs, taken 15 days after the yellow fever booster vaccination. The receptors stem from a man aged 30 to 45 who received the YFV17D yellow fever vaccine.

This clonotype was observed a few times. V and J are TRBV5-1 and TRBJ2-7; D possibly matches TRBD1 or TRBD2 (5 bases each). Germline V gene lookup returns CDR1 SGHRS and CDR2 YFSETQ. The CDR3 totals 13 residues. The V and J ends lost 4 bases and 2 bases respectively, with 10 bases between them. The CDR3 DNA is TGCGCCAGCAGCCCGGGGACCCCCTACGAGCAGTACTTC. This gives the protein CASSPGTPYEQYF. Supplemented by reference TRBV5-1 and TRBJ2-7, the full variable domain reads KAGVTQTPRYLIKTRGQQVTLSCSPISGHRSVSWYQQTPGQGLQFLFEYFSETQRNKGNFPGRFSGRQFSNSRSEMNVSTLELGDSALYLCASSPGTPYEQYFGPGTRLTVT.

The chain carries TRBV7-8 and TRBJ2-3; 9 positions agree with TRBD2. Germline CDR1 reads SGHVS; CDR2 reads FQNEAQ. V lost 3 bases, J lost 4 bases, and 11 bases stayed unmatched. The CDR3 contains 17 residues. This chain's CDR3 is CASSLTLLSGRSDTQYF. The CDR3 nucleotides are TGTGCCAGCAGCTTGACCCTGCTCAGCGGGAGGTCAGATACGCAGTATTTT.